The 3 T cell receptor beta chains presented below share a single source sample, sequenced in a study of early T cells in non-severe SARS-CoV-2 infection. TCRdb recomputed calls from the 5' RACE reads with MiXCR, one row per CDR3 protein. Among 20,000 to 30,000 distinct CDR3 sequences listed, about 4.5% were seen once. Sequencing was performed on whole blood. Receptors were obtained from an adult who was a healthcare worker with PCR-confirmed SARS-CoV-2 infection or an uninfected control (not recorded which).

The table lists this clonotype with many counts. The V gene is TRBV7-9, the J gene TRBJ1-2; D is possibly TRBD1 (5 bases). The CDR3 is 13 amino acids. With 4 bases removed from V and 4 bases from J, the gap between germline ends came to 10 bases. Looked up from germline, CDR1 is SEHNR and CDR2 is FQNEAQ (reference sequence). CDR3: CASSSTVPYGYTF. The CDR3 DNA follows: TGTGCCAGCAGCTCGACAGTTCCCTATGGCTACACCTTC.

Ten or more counts support this clonotype. This rearrangement joins TRBV28 to TRBJ2-1; 10 bases match TRBD1. Trimming at V came to 6 bases and at J to 7 bases, leaving 3 bases not matched to a gene. The V gene's germline CDR1 is MDHEN and CDR2 SYDVKM. The CDR3 is 13 amino acids. The chain's CDR3 is CASRGTGVNEQFF. The CDR3 DNA sequence: TGTGCCAGCAGGGGGACAGGGGTGAATGAGCAGTTCTTC.

This clonotype was observed many times. The V gene is TRBV5-5, the J gene TRBJ2-7, with D possibly being TRBD2 (5 bases). CDR1 is SGHKS and CDR2 is YYEKEE in the germline V gene (reference sequence). The CDR3 has 14 residues. Trimming cost V 4 bases and J 4 bases, with 15 bases left between them. The CDR3 reads CASSLTRSGYEQYF. The DNA of the CDR3 is TGTGCCAGCAGCCTAACTAGATCGGGTTACGAGCAGTACTTC.